This T cell receptor beta chain was captured in a study of blood T cell repertoires in COVID-19. Study-level information: The origin of the acute and convalescent COVID-19 samples was the United States, Italy and Spain. T cells, B-cell-depleted T cells, or PBMCs supplied cDNA or gDNA.

Generated by immunoSEQ multiplex PCR, the TCRdb table keeps only in-frame clones and is missing some. The table shows hundreds of thousands of clones, with 70% to 90% occurring only once. Patients of the Seattle cohort, enrolled during active infection, were followed longitudinally. This CDR3 is 16 amino acids long. Germline V gives CDR1 SGHNT, CDR2 YYREEE (reference sequence). Deletions cut 1 base from V and 4 bases from J, with 12 bases between. The sample comprised peripheral blood. The receptor comes from a woman in her forties or fifties with COVID-19, enrolled during active disease. The rearrangement uses TRBV5-4 and TRBJ2-6; TRBD2 might be the D (6 bases). The CDR3 loop reads CASSLRETRGANVLTF. CDR3 DNA: TGTGCCAGCAGCTTGAGGGAGACTAGGGGGGCCAACGTCCTGACTTTC.